The 19 T cell receptor beta chains in this list originate from one sample, sequenced in a study of blood T cell repertoires in COVID-19. Assay used: immunoSEQ multiplex PCR; TCRdb lists only in-frame clones, some missing. The sample shows over 150,000 clones, around 83% of them seen only once. Material: peripheral blood. Receptors originate from a woman aged 60-75 years with COVID-19, enrolled during active disease.

In its sample, this clone was seen once. J is TRBJ1-2 and V is TRBV3-1 (or the pseudogene TRBV3-2); D unresolved. This CDR3 comprises 15 residues. The V end lost 4 bases, the J end lost 6 bases, and 18 bases lay between the germline ends. CDR1 is LGHDT, CDR2 YNNKEL, per germline (reference sequence). The CDR3 sequence: CASSPPPRGGDGYTF. CDR3 in DNA: TGTGCCAGCAGCCCCCCACCTCGGGGAGGCGATGGCTACACCTTC.

This sequence joins TRBV5-1 and TRBJ1-2; 7 nucleotides align to TRBD1. The germline CDR1 and CDR2 sequences are SGHRS and YFSETQ. The CDR3 is 15 amino acids. After removal of 4 bases from V and 4 bases from J, the junction contained 10 bases not matched to a gene. CDR3 nucleotide sequence: TGCGCCAGCAGCAATCGTGGGACAGCGGCCTATGGCTACACCTTC. Encoded protein: CASSNRGTAAYGYTF.

The rearrangement links TRBV12-3 or TRBV12-4 to TRBJ2-1; D may be TRBD2 (5 bases). Trimming cost V 7 bases and J 4 bases, with 11 bases left between them. The CDR3 loop spans 13 amino acids. The CDR3 region is CASKPTSYNEQFF. In nucleotides, the CDR3 is TGTGCCAGCAAGCCCACTAGTTACAATGAGCAGTTCTTC.

CDR3 sequence (DNA): TGTGCCAGTACCTATACCGGGCAGGGAGGATTTGGCAATCAGCCCCAGCATTTT. Translated, it gives CASTYTGQGGFGNQPQHF. The chain employs TRBV19 and TRBJ1-5; possibly TRBD1 for D (5 bases). The germline V and J ends were trimmed by 7 bases and 2 bases, with 24 bases remaining between them. CDR1 and CDR2 from the germline V gene are LNHDA and SQIVND (reference sequence). The CDR3 length is 18 residues.

The chain employs TRBV2 and TRBJ1-3, with 8 bases that match TRBD1. V dropped 4 bases and J dropped 1; count of bases not matched to a gene: 9. Looked up from germline, CDR1 is SNHLY and CDR2 is FYNNEI. The CDR3 is 17 amino acids. The CDR3 DNA follows: TGTGCCAGCAGTGGGGCTTTCAGGGGGCAATCTGGAAACACCATATATTTT. As protein: CASSGAFRGQSGNTIYF. Supplemented by reference TRBV2 and TRBJ1-3, the full variable domain reads EPEVTQTPSHQVTQMGQEVILRCVPISNHLYFYWYRQILGQKVEFLVSFYNNEISEKSEIFDDQFSVERPDGSNFTLKIRSTKLEDSAMYFCASSGAFRGQSGNTIYFGEGSWLTVV.

The chain uses TRBV18 and TRBJ2-1; 8 bases line up with TRBD2. The V gene's germline CDR1 is KGHSH and CDR2 LQKENI. V trimming: 5 bases; J trimming: 0 bases; junction bases outside the gene matches: 3. The CDR3 has 15 residues. The CDR3 bases are TGTGCCAGCTCAGCGACTAGCGTCTCCTACAATGAGCAGTTCTTC. It codes for CASSATSVSYNEQFF. Looking up the rest from reference TRBV18 and TRBJ2-1 gives the full variable domain: NAGVMQNPRHLVRRRGQEARLRCSPMKGHSHVYWYRQLPEEGLKFMVYLQKENIIDESGMPKERFSAEFPKEGPSILRIQQVVRGDSAAYFCASSATSVSYNEQFFGPGTRLTVL.

The V call is TRBV9, the J call TRBJ1-6; 7 bases match TRBD1. This CDR3 contains 17 residues. The germline V gene encodes CDR1 SGDLS and CDR2 YYNGEE. Trimming at V came to 4 bases and at J to 8 bases, leaving 15 bases not matched to a gene. The CDR3 nucleotides read TGTGCCAGCAGCAAAAGCTCCGGGACAGCCTCGGATTCACCCCTCCACTTT. This gives the protein CASSKSSGTASDSPLHF. Full variable domain (rest looked up from reference TRBV9 and TRBJ1-6): DSGVTQTPKHLITATGQRVTLRCSPRSGDLSVYWYQQSLDQGLQFLIQYYNGEERAKGNILERFSAQQFPDLHSELNLSSLELGDSALYFCASSKSSGTASDSPLHFGNGTRLTVT.

V and J are TRBV19 and TRBJ1-1; 9 bases align to TRBD1. CDR3 size: 15 residues. Germline V gives CDR1 LNHDA, CDR2 SQIVND (reference sequence). The ends lost 5 bases at V and 5 bases at J; junction bases unmatched: 9. This CDR3 reads CASSASQGALTEAFF. The CDR3 coding sequence is TGTGCCAGTAGTGCCTCACAGGGGGCGTTGACTGAAGCTTTCTTT.

Concerning this clone: This could be a read error, since a much larger clone is one nucleotide away. This CDR3 is also generated by other DNA sequences in the sample. The chain links TRBV5-1 to TRBJ1-2; no definite D call. Germline lookup yields CDR1 SGHRS and CDR2 YFSETQ. The CDR3 has 13 amino acids. Trimming left V 0 bases short and J 1 base short, with 4 bases between. CDR3 protein: CASSLGSNYGYTF. DNA for the CDR3: TGCGCCAGCAGCTTGGGCAGTAACTATGGCTACACCTTC.

The rearrangement links TRBV3-1 (or the pseudogene TRBV3-2) to TRBJ2-4; D is possibly TRBD2 (5 bases). The V end lost 4 bases, the J end lost 1 base, and 17 bases lay between the germline ends. This CDR3 spans 17 amino acids. Germline V gives CDR1 LGHDT, CDR2 YNNKEL (reference sequence). The CDR3 DNA is TGTGCCAGCAGCCCCTTCGGGGATTTGGTGGCCAAAAACATTCAGTACTTC. Translation gives CASSPFGDLVAKNIQYF.

This clone has only a few counts. The gene calls are TRBV19 and TRBJ1-3, with 7 bases that match TRBD1. The CDR3 is made up of 13 amino acids. The junction had 3 bases not matched to a gene; V was cut back by 8 bases and J by 2 bases. The germline V gene encodes CDR1 LNHDA and CDR2 SQIVND (reference sequence). The CDR3 protein is CASGTEPGNTIYF. The CDR3 region has the DNA TGTGCCAGTGGGACAGAACCTGGAAACACCATATATTTT.

The chain has TRBV10-3 and TRBJ2-1; no definite D call. V lost 4 bases to trimming and J lost 5 bases, with 6 bases between them. The CDR3 contains 12 residues. Germline assignment: CDR1 ENHRY and CDR2 SYGVKD. CDR3 sequence reads: CAISAEDNEQFF. In DNA form, the CDR3 reads TGTGCCATCAGTGCTGAGGACAATGAGCAGTTCTTC.

The rearrangement joins TRBV10-3 to TRBJ2-3; 10 bases map to TRBD2. CDR1 and CDR2 from the germline V gene are ENHRY and SYGVKD. The CDR3 is 17 amino acids. Trimming removed 0 bases from V and 5 bases from J; junction bases left unmatched: 8. In DNA form, the CDR3 reads TGTGCCATCAGTGAGTCGACAGCGGGAGGGCGGAGAGATACGCAGTATTTT. Translation: CAISESTAGGRRDTQYF.

The chain links TRBV19 to TRBJ1-1, with D unclear. Trimming shortened V by 9 bases and J by 2 bases, and 16 bases separated the two germline ends. CDR3 size: 14 residues. Germline V gene data show CDR1 as LNHDA and CDR2 as SQIVND (reference sequence). The chain's CDR3 is CASSPYRENTEAFF. The DNA of the CDR3 is TGTGCCAGCTCACCATACCGGGAAAACACTGAAGCTTTCTTT. Drawing the rest from reference TRBV19 and TRBJ1-1, the complete variable domain is DGGITQSPKYLFRKEGQNVTLSCEQNLNHDAMYWYRQDPGQGLRLIYYSQIVNDFQKGDIAEGYSVSREKKESFPLTVTSAQKNPTAFYLCASSPYRENTEAFFGQGTRLTVV.

The genes are TRBV4-1 and TRBJ1-6; 8 bases are shared with TRBD1. The CDR3 loop spans 16 amino acids. The V segment lost 0 bases and the J segment 7 bases; nucleotides outside the gene matches: 5. CDR1 and CDR2 from the germline V gene are MGHRA and YSYEKL. The CDR3 sequence: CASSQESTGGNSPLHF. The CDR3 bases are TGCGCCAGCAGCCAAGAGTCTACAGGGGGGAATTCACCCCTCCACTTT.

A few counts support this clone. V is TRBV5-1 and J is TRBJ2-1, with 11 positions matching TRBD1. This CDR3 spans 17 amino acids. Unmatched junction bases numbered 5, after V lost 3 bases and J lost 0 bases. The germline gives CDR1 SGHRS, CDR2 YFSETQ. The CDR3: CASSSGQGALSYNEQFF. The CDR3 DNA sequence: TGCGCCAGCAGCTCAGGACAGGGGGCGCTCTCCTACAATGAGCAGTTCTTC.

This chain joins TRBV19 and TRBJ1-2, with 10 bases identical to TRBD1. V trimming: 6 bases; J trimming: 6 bases; junction bases outside the gene matches: 10. CDR1 and CDR2 from the germline V gene are LNHDA and SQIVND (reference sequence). The length of the CDR3 is 15 residues. The CDR3 reads CASRASGQGTHGYTF. DNA for the CDR3: TGTGCCAGTAGAGCCTCGGGACAGGGGACTCATGGCTACACCTTC.

This chain joins TRBV9 and TRBJ1-3; tentative D call: TRBD1 (6 bases). CDR3 size: 16 residues. Trimming removed 3 bases from V and 0 bases from J, with 13 bases in between. Germline V CDR1 and CDR2: SGDLS, YYNGEE. The CDR3 here is CASSAVDSLSGNTIYF. CDR3 nucleotide sequence: TGTGCCAGCAGCGCTGTGGACAGCCTCTCTGGAAACACCATATATTTT.

V gene TRBV29-1 combines with J gene TRBJ1-2; perhaps TRBD1 as D (6 bases). The CDR3 has 12 residues. V was cut by 6 bases and J by 2 bases, with 10 bases left in between. The V gene's germline CDR1 is SQVTM and CDR2 ANQGSEA. In DNA, the CDR3 is TGCAGCGTAACACAGGGCAACTATGGCTACACCTTC. Translated, it gives CSVTQGNYGYTF.